The clone carrying this T cell receptor (beta chain) was observed a handful of times. Its antigen is undetermined. Trimming took 2 bases from V and 3 from J, leaving 7 bases between them. The CDR3 runs to 13 residues. Germline CDR1 reads ENHRY; CDR2 reads SYGVKD. TCRdb's copy holds only in-frame clones and misses some; the assay was immunoSEQ multiplex PCR. The sample includes 90,000 to 150,000 clones, almost 95% seen only once; the top ten take roughly 0.63%. The record originates from a study of Tregs in tolerant kidney transplant recipients. Study-level findings and limits: The small number of patients limits these findings pending further validation.

Sequenced input: CD4+ T cells from blood. The clonotype comes from a human donor in good health. The V gene is TRBV10-3, the J gene TRBJ1-1; tentative D call: TRBD1 (5 bases). This chain's CDR3 is CAISEGDHTEAFF. CDR3 in DNA: TGTGCCATCAGTGAGGGGGACCACACTGAAGCTTTCTTT.